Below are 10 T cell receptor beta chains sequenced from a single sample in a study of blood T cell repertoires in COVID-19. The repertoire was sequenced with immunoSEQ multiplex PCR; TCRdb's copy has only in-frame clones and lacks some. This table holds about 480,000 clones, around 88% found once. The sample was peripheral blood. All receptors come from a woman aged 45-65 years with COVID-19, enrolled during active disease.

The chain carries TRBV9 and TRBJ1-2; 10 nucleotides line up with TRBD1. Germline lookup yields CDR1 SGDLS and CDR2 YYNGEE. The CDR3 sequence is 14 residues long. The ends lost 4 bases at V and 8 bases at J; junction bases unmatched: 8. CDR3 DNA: TGTGCCAGCAGCTCGACAGGGGGCGGCCCGGGCTACACCTTC. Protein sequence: CASSSTGGGPGYTF.

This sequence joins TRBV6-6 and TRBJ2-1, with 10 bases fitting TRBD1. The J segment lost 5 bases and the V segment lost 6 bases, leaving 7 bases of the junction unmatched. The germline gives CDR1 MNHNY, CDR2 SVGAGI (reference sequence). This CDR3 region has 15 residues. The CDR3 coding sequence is TGTGCCAGCAGCTACAGGACAGGGGGACACAATGAGCAGTTCTTC. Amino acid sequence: CASSYRTGGHNEQFF.

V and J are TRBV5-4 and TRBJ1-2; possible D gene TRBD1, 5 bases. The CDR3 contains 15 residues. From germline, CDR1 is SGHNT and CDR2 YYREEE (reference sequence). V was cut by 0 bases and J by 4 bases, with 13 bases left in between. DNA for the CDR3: TGTGCCAGCAGCTTGGAGGGCAGGGTCGGCTATGGCTACACCTTC. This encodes CASSLEGRVGYGYTF.

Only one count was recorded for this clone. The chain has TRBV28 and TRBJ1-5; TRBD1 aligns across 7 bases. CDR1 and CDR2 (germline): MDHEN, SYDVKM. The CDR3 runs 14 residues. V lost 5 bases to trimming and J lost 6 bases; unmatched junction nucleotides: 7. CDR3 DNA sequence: TGTGCCAGCAGTCGCACAGGGGAAGGTCAGCCCCAGCATTTT. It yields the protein CASSRTGEGQPQHF.

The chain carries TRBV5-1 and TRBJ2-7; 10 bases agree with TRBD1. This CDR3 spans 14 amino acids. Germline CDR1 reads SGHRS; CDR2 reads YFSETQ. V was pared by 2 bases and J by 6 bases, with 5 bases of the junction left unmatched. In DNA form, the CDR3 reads TGCGCCAGCAGCTTCGGACAGGGGGAAAGCGAGCAGTACTTC. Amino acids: CASSFGQGESEQYF.

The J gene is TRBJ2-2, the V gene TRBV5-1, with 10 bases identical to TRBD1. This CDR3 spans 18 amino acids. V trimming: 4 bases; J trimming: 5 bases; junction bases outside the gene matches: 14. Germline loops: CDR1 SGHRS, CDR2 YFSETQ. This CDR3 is CASSPRKIDRGHTGELFF. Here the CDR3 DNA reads TGCGCCAGCAGCCCCCGGAAAATAGACAGGGGGCATACCGGGGAGCTGTTTTTT.

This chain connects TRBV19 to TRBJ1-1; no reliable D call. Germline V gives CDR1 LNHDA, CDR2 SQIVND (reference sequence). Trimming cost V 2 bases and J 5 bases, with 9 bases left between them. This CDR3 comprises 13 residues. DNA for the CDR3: TGTGCCAGTAGTATAACTTACGAGACTGAAGCTTTCTTT. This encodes CASSITYETEAFF.

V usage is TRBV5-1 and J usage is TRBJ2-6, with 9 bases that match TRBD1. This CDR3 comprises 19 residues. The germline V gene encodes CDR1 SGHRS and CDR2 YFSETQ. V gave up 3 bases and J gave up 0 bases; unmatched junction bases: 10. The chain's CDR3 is CASSWGRDRDPSGANVLTF. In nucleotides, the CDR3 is TGCGCCAGCAGCTGGGGCCGGGACAGGGACCCCTCTGGGGCCAACGTCCTGACTTTC.

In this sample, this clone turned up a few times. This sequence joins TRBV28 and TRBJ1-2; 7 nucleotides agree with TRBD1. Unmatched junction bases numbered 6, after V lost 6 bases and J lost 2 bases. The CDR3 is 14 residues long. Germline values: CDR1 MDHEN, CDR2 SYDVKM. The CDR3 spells CASRRQTGNYGYTF. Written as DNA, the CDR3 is TGTGCCAGCAGAAGACAGACAGGGAACTATGGCTACACCTTC.

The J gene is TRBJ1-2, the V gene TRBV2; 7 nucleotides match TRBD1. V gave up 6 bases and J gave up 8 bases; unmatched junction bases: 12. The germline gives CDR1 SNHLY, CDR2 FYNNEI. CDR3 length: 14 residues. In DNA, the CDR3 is TGTGCCAGCAGGGGGACAGACACCCAGGCGGGCTACACCTTC. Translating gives CASRGTDTQAGYTF. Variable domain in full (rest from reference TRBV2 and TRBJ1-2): EPEVTQTPSHQVTQMGQEVILRCVPISNHLYFYWYRQILGQKVEFLVSFYNNEISEKSEIFDDQFSVERPDGSNFTLKIRSTKLEDSAMYFCASRGTDTQAGYTFGSGTRLTVV.